A selection of T cell receptor beta chains follows, all from one sample in a study of T cell responses to AZD1222 COVID-19 vaccine. Only in-frame clones appear in the TCRdb table, and some are missing; sequencing was by immunoSEQ multiplex PCR. The sample lists 43,000 or so clones, about 92% occurring once. The sample in question was peripheral blood, obtained 28 days after the second AZD1222 dose. Receptor source: an adult who received the AZD1222 COVID-19 vaccine. CDR3s leave out the opening cysteine and the closing phenylalanine or tryptophan. Each record gives: V gene, J gene, CDR3 protein.

TRBV27	TRBJ2-3	ASSLGTGEADTQY
TRBV29-1	TRBJ1-3	SVDLQDRGNTIY
TRBV7-2	TRBJ1-1	ASSLGGDTEAF
TRBV6-5	TRBJ1-5	ASSGRDRYQPQH
TRBV7-2	TRBJ1-1	ASSLGRVNTEAF
TRBV30	TRBJ1-3	ACGQGVSGNTIY
TRBV4-1	TRBJ1-2	ASSQGGDRGYT
TRBV10-1	TRBJ1-1	ASSEWGTEAF
TRBV6-5	TRBJ1-5	ASRTSGAANQPQH
TRBV5-6	TRBJ2-7	ASSLKGQGVWNGRYEQY
TRBV7-2	TRBJ2-1	ASSPPGTYNEQF
TRBV29-1	TRBJ1-1	SVRQGDITEAF
TRBV4-3	TRBJ1-5	ASSQDAGRGAQPQH
TRBV5-1	TRBJ2-3	ASSPIRSRTDTQY
TRBV30	TRBJ1-6	AWSEVTGLPLH
TRBV14	TRBJ1-1	ASSPSPPGKTTEAF
TRBV3-1/TRBV3-2	TRBJ1-2	ASSQGVYGYT
TRBV6-5	TRBJ1-1	ASSFLDSINTEAF
TRBV14	TRBJ2-7	ASSRASPYEQY
TRBV27	TRBJ1-2	ATSTPGSGYT
TRBV13	TRBJ1-2	ASTRTGGNYGYT
TRBV3-1/TRBV3-2	TRBJ2-3	ASSQRTGYTDTQY
TRBV27	TRBJ1-5	ASSLTPGGTGGVQPQH
TRBV5-1	TRBJ2-2	ASSWGGETGELF
TRBV6-5	TRBJ1-1	ASSSGRTEAF
TRBV5-1	TRBJ1-2	ASSSGTGNGYT
TRBV7-8	TRBJ1-1	ASSYPGQGIEAF
TRBV27	TRBJ1-5	ASSQGAGPQH
TRBV6-5	TRBJ2-7	ASSFRTDSYEQY
TRBV19	TRBJ1-1	ASKETGNTEAF
TRBV12-5	TRBJ2-5	ASALYQETQY
TRBV6-5	TRBJ2-7	ASTSPGGYEQY
TRBV7-8	TRBJ1-2	ASSLTTGQGYGYT
TRBV30	TRBJ1-1	AWSSGFNGRAF
TRBV9	TRBJ1-3	ASSVGLGGGIGNTIY
TRBV29-1	TRBJ2-1	SVDSWENSYNEQF